Listed below are T cell receptor beta chains from one sample, sequenced in a study of regulatory T cells in long-lasting Graves disease. TCRdb independently ran MiXCR on the multiplex PCR reads; one entry per CDR3 protein. This table holds some 330,000 distinct CDR3 sequences, about 10% found once. A further study also used this sample, focusing on T cells in Graves' hyperthyroidism and ophthalmopathy.

This specimen consisted of peripheral blood mononuclear cells (PBMCs), obtained at new diagnosis, from a patient treated with antithyroid drugs. Receptors were obtained from a woman between 18 and 29 years old with Graves disease. Both conserved end residues are part of each CDR3. Each record gives: CDR3 length, clone size, D gene, J gene, V gene, CDR3 protein, CDR3 DNA. D genes are given only for firm matches. Expanded clones get a size class; other rows say once, few or many, or leave the size out.

17	many	TRBD1	TRBJ1-1	TRBV28	CASSSDLGVGQGAEAFF	TGTGCCAGCAGTTCAGACCTCGGGGTCGGACAGGGCGCTGAAGCTTTCTTT
13	few	TRBD1	TRBJ2-1	TRBV30	CAWSADRDNEQFF	TGTGCCTGGAGTGCCGACAGGGACAATGAGCAGTTCTTC
17	many	TRBD1	TRBJ1-2	TRBV20-1	CTAADEGQGVSDYGYTF	TGCACAGCTGCGGATGAGGGGCAGGGGGTCTCGGACTATGGCTACACCTTC
13	many	NA	TRBJ1-5	TRBV14	CASSQGPHQPQHF	TGTGCCAGCAGCCAGGGACCGCATCAGCCCCAGCATTTT
17	NA	NA	TRBJ2-3	TRBV18	CASSPSESGSYTDTQYF	TGTGCCAGCTCACCATCCGAATCCGGGAGTTACACAGATACGCAGTATTTT
11	many	NA	TRBJ2-2	TRBV2	CASSDSGELFF	TGTGCCAGCAGTGATTCCGGGGAGCTGTTTTTT
16	many	NA	TRBJ2-3	TRBV7-2	CASSSTAGTWGDTQYF	TGTGCCAGCAGCTCGACGGCTGGGACCTGGGGGGATACGCAGTATTTT
16	NA	NA	TRBJ2-1	TRBV27	CASSLSGQVSYNEQFF	TGTGCCAGCAGTTTATCAGGGCAGGTCTCCTACAATGAGCAGTTCTTC
17	many	NA	TRBJ2-6	TRBV3-1	CASSQDLSISGANVLTF	TGTGCCAGCAGCCAAGATCTCTCGATCTCTGGGGCCAACGTCCTGACTTTC
19	many	TRBD2	TRBJ2-1	TRBV6-2/TRBV6-3	CASTSGRGSGRSSYNEQFF	TGTGCCAGCACTAGCGGGAGGGGGAGTGGGCGCAGCTCCTACAATGAGCAGTTCTTC
17	many	TRBD1	TRBJ1-1	TRBV18	CASSPFRAGGVRTEAFF	TGTGCCAGCTCACCATTCCGCGCAGGGGGCGTTCGTACTGAAGCTTTCTTT
14	many	NA	TRBJ2-1	TRBV20-1	CSASGSFTYNEQFF	TGCAGTGCTAGTGGTTCTTTTACCTACAATGAGCAGTTCTTC
15	NA	NA	TRBJ1-1	TRBV19	CASSAFEGTNTEAFF	TGTGCCAGTAGTGCCTTTGAGGGAACGAACACTGAAGCTTTCTTT
15	NA	NA	TRBJ1-2	TRBV3-1	CASSQVVGSDYGYTF	TGTGCCAGCAGCCAAGTCGTAGGGTCAGACTATGGCTACACCTTC
16	many	TRBD2	TRBJ2-1	TRBV28	CASNPEDGRAYNEQFF	TGTGCCAGCAATCCCGAGGACGGGAGGGCCTACAATGAGCAGTTCTTC
14	many	NA	TRBJ1-2	TRBV20-1	CSAREWGEGYGYTF	TGCAGTGCTAGAGAGTGGGGGGAAGGCTATGGCTACACCTTC
15	few	NA	TRBJ2-2	TRBV10-1	CASRADSPNTGELFF	TGCGCCAGCAGGGCCGACAGTCCAAACACCGGGGAGCTGTTTTTT
13	few	NA	TRBJ1-1	TRBV12-3/TRBV12-4	CASNLELNTEAFF	TGTGCCAGCAACCTAGAGTTGAACACTGAAGCTTTCTTT
14	many	NA	TRBJ2-1	TRBV11-2	CASTSMGREGEQFF	TGTGCCAGCACCTCCATGGGTCGAGAGGGTGAGCAGTTCTTC
13	many	TRBD1	TRBJ1-5	TRBV6-5	CASSYDRVLPQHF	TGTGCCAGCAGTTACGACAGGGTTCTACCCCAGCATTTT
16	many	NA	TRBJ2-3	TRBV7-9	CASSLGQLGKTDTQYF	TGTGCCAGCAGCTTAGGGCAGTTGGGGAAAACAGATACGCAGTATTTT
13	NA	TRBD1	TRBJ1-2	TRBV19	CASSFDREEGYTF	TGTGCCAGTAGTTTCGACAGGGAAGAGGGCTACACCTTC
15	NA	NA	TRBJ2-5	TRBV24-1	CATSDRQAGKETQYF	TGTGCCACCAGTGATAGACAGGCGGGAAAAGAGACCCAGTACTTC
14	many	NA	TRBJ1-5	TRBV30	CAWSVGGFGQPQHF	TGTGCCTGGAGTGTGGGAGGCTTCGGTCAGCCCCAGCATTTT
13	NA	NA	TRBJ2-7	TRBV4-2	CASSQERSYEQYF	TGTGCCAGCAGCCAAGAAAGGTCCTACGAGCAGTACTTC
13	many	TRBD1	TRBJ2-2	TRBV5-6	CASRQGAPGELFF	TGTGCCAGCAGGCAGGGGGCACCCGGGGAGCTGTTTTTT
16	many	TRBD1	TRBJ2-3	TRBV5-1	CASSPAPGQQEDTQYF	TGCGCCAGCAGCCCCGCCCCGGGACAGCAGGAAGATACGCAGTATTTT
17	many	TRBD1	TRBJ1-6	TRBV4-3	CASSPVTGAGFGSPLHF	TGCGCCAGCAGCCCAGTAACAGGGGCAGGGTTTGGATCACCCCTCCACTTT
15	NA	NA	TRBJ1-4	TRBV5-1	CASSSNFGTNEKLFF	TGCGCCAGCAGTTCCAACTTTGGGACTAATGAAAAACTGTTTTTT
13	few	NA	TRBJ1-6	TRBV2	CASSANPGGPLHF	TGTGCCAGCAGTGCCAATCCCGGCGGCCCCCTCCACTTT
14	many	TRBD2	TRBJ2-3	TRBV27	CASSLRLASDTQYF	TGTGCCAGCAGTTTACGACTAGCGTCAGATACGCAGTATTTT
14	many	TRBD1	TRBJ2-7	TRBV27	CASSLGKGAREQYF	TGTGCCAGCAGTTTAGGGAAGGGGGCGCGGGAGCAGTACTTC
11	NA	NA	TRBJ2-5	TRBV7-7	CASSSSETQYF	TGTGCTAGCAGCTCTTCGGAGACCCAGTACTTC
10	NA	NA	TRBJ2-7	TRBV10-2	CASQGTEQYF	TGCGCCAGCCAAGGGACCGAGCAGTACTTC
15	many	NA	TRBJ1-1	TRBV18	CASSPWGARNTEAFF	TGTGCCAGCTCACCATGGGGGGCTAGGAACACTGAAGCTTTCTTT
13	many	NA	TRBJ1-2	TRBV27	CASSLTRSNGYTF	TGTGCCAGCAGTTTGACAAGATCTAATGGCTACACCTTC
14	many	NA	TRBJ2-2	TRBV6-5	CASSSPVNTGELFF	TGTGCCAGCAGTTCCCCAGTGAACACCGGGGAGCTGTTTTTT
16	NA	NA	TRBJ1-2	TRBV7-6	CASSTTHGWALGGYTF	TGTGCCAGCAGCACCACCCACGGATGGGCCCTCGGGGGCTACACCTTC
16	many	TRBD2	TRBJ2-2	TRBV14	CASSQELAGGPGELFF	TGTGCCAGCAGCCAAGAGCTAGCGGGAGGGCCCGGGGAGCTGTTTTTT
19	many	NA	TRBJ1-5	TRBV7-9	CASSPGAGVPSFSNQPQHF	TGTGCCAGCAGCCCGGGGGCAGGGGTTCCGAGTTTCAGCAATCAGCCCCAGCATTTT
17	many	NA	TRBJ2-1	TRBV7-8	CASSTQIMGDSYNEQFF	TGTGCCAGCAGCACACAAATAATGGGTGACTCCTACAATGAGCAGTTCTTC
14	NA	NA	TRBJ2-7	TRBV14	CASSHGQLSYEQYF	TGTGCCAGCAGCCACGGACAGCTCAGCTACGAGCAGTACTTC
15	many	TRBD1	TRBJ2-3	TRBV7-9	CASSSQQGIRNTQYF	TGTGCCAGCAGCTCCCAACAGGGGATCCGGAATACGCAGTATTTT
14	NA	TRBD1	TRBJ1-2	TRBV7-8	CASSPEGQGSGYTF	TGTGCCAGCAGCCCTGAGGGACAGGGATCTGGCTACACCTTC
14	few	NA	TRBJ1-4	TRBV5-6	CASSRQWINEKLFF	TGTGCCAGCAGCCGGCAGTGGATTAATGAAAAACTGTTTTTT
16	many	NA	TRBJ2-6	TRBV12-3/TRBV12-4	CASSFKLSSGANVLTF	TGTGCCAGCAGTTTTAAGCTATCGTCTGGGGCCAACGTCCTGACTTTC
13	many	NA	TRBJ2-5	TRBV11-3	CASSQGTGETQYF	TGTGCCAGCAGCCAGGGGACGGGAGAGACCCAGTACTTC
14	many	TRBD1	TRBJ1-4	TRBV28	CASSSTGWNEKLFF	TGTGCCAGCAGTTCGACAGGGTGGAATGAAAAACTGTTTTTT
18	many	TRBD1	TRBJ2-6	TRBV6-2/TRBV6-3	CASTYIGQGYSGANVLTF	TGTGCCAGCACCTACATCGGACAGGGCTACTCTGGGGCCAACGTCCTGACTTTC
12	many	NA	TRBJ2-3	TRBV10-3	CAISGEPDTQYF	TGTGCCATCAGTGGGGAGCCAGATACGCAGTATTTT
17	many	NA	TRBJ2-1	TRBV12-5	CASGYAAGQSSYNEQFF	TGTGCTAGTGGTTACGCTGCGGGACAGAGCTCCTACAATGAGCAGTTCTTC
15	few	NA	TRBJ2-6	TRBV4-3	CASSQGVSGANVLTF	TGCGCCAGCAGCCAAGGGGTGTCGGGGGCCAACGTCCTGACTTTC
14	many	TRBD1	TRBJ1-1	TRBV6-1	CASSETGEATEAFF	TGTGCCAGCAGTGAGACAGGGGAGGCCACTGAAGCTTTCTTT
13	many	NA	TRBJ1-1	TRBV19	CASSIRMDTEAFF	TGTGCCAGTAGTATTCGCATGGACACTGAAGCTTTCTTT